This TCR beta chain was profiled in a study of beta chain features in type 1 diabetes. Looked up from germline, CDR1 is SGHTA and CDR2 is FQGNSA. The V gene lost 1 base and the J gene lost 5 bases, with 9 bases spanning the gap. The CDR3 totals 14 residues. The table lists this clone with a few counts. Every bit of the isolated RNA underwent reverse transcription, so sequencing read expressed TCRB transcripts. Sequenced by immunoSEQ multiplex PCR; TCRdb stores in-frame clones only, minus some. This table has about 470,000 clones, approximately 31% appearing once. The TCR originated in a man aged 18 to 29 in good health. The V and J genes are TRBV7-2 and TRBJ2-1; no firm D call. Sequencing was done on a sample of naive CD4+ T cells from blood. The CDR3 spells CASSLDRANNEQFF. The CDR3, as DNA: TGTGCCAGCAGCTTAGATCGGGCTAACAATGAGCAGTTCTTC.